The rows below give T cell receptor beta chains drawn from one sample of a study of T cell changes during pregnancy in multiple sclerosis. The table came from immunoSEQ multiplex PCR; TCRdb's copy has only in-frame clones and leaves some out. The data hold around 40,000 clones, with roughly nine tenths observed a single time. Source: CD4+ T cells from peripheral blood mononuclear cells, taken in the first trimester of pregnancy. These receptors came from a female donor with multiple sclerosis, enrolled in a pregnancy study. Each CDR3 is given with its conserved first and last residue. The order of the fields is J gene, clone size, D gene, V gene, CDR3 DNA, CDR3 protein. The D gene is left open where the match is weak. For some rows the clone size is stated as once, few or many, or as a class when expanded; others skip it.

>TRBJ1-4|-|-|TRBV4-1
TGCGCCAGCAGCCAAGGTAGTGCACTAACGAATGAAAAACTGTTTTTT
CASSQGSALTNEKLFF
>TRBJ2-7|-|-|TRBV5-4
TGTGCCAGCAGCTTCCATGAGGGCGAGCAGTACTTC
CASSFHEGEQYF
>TRBJ2-5|-|TRBD1|TRBV19
TGTGCCAGTAGTACGGGACAGACTCACCAAGAGACCCAGTACTTC
CASSTGQTHQETQYF
>TRBJ2-1|-|TRBD2|TRBV28
TGTGCCAGTTTAGCGGGAGGGGACTCCTACAATGAGCAGTTCTTC
CASLAGGDSYNEQFF
>TRBJ1-2|-|TRBD1|TRBV28
TGTGCCAGCAGTTCGCATACTCGACAGGGGGTAAATGGCTACACCTTC
CASSSHTRQGVNGYTF
>TRBJ2-7|-|-|TRBV5-1
TGCGCCAGCAGCTTGGCGGCGGGATCCTACGAGCAGTACTTC
CASSLAAGSYEQYF
>TRBJ1-2|-|-|TRBV9
TGTGCCAGCAGCGTAGAAGTACTCTATGGCTACACCTTC
CASSVEVLYGYTF
>TRBJ1-1|-|-|TRBV7-2
TGTGCCAGCAGCTTAAATCAGGGCTTTTCCACTGAAGCTTTCTTT
CASSLNQGFSTEAFF
>TRBJ2-2|-|-|TRBV25-1
TGTGCCAGCAGTGATTGGTCAGGGATGACCGGGGAGCTGTTTTTT
CASSDWSGMTGELFF
>TRBJ2-4|once|TRBD2|TRBV7-9
TGTGCCAGCAGCTCACGACTAGCGAGAGGGAACATTCAGTACTTC
CASSSRLARGNIQYF
>TRBJ2-3|-|-|TRBV9
TGTGCCAGCAGCTCTTACAGAACAGATACGCAGTATTTT
CASSSYRTDTQYF
>TRBJ2-3|-|-|TRBV10-1
TGCGCCAGCAGTGATGGGAGCGTCACAGATACGCAGTATTTT
CASSDGSVTDTQYF
>TRBJ2-3|-|TRBD2|TRBV10-3
TGTGCCATCAGGGGGGGGTACACAGATACGCAGTATTTT
CAIRGGYTDTQYF
>TRBJ2-5|-|TRBD1|TRBV23-1
TGCGCCAGCAGTCAATCGGACAGGGCTTCGTGGGAGACCCAGTACTTC
CASSQSDRASWETQYF
>TRBJ2-7|-|TRBD1|TRBV7-2
TGTGCCAGCAGCCAGGGGGCGTACGAGCAGTACTTC
CASSQGAYEQYF
>TRBJ2-3|-|TRBD2|TRBV5-4
TGTGCCAGCAGCTTGGGACTAGCATTGGATACGCAGTATTTT
CASSLGLALDTQYF
>TRBJ1-4|-|-|TRBV4-1
TGCGCCAGCAGCCGCGGTCAGGGTAATGAAAAACTGTTTTTT
CASSRGQGNEKLFF
>TRBJ1-1|-|-|TRBV10-3
TGTGCCATCACTGAGGGGGGGTCGGCGACTGAAGCTTTCTTT
CAITEGGSATEAFF
>TRBJ2-6|-|-|TRBV7-3
TGTGCCAGCAGCTTAATGCCGGGGGTAAGCGGGGCCAACGTCCTGACTTTC
CASSLMPGVSGANVLTF
>TRBJ2-3|-|-|TRBV20-1
TGCAGTGCTAGACAGACAGATACGCAGTATTTT
CSARQTDTQYF
>TRBJ2-5|-|TRBD2|TRBV29-1
TGCAGCGTTGAATCTAGCGGGGGAAAAGAGACCCAGTACTTC
CSVESSGGKETQYF
>TRBJ2-5|-|-|TRBV28
TGTGCCAGCAGTCATGGGGCTAACCAAGAGACCCAGTACTTC
CASSHGANQETQYF
>TRBJ1-1|-|TRBD1|TRBV27
TGTGCCGTACACCCCCTCCGGGACAGAAACACTGAAGCTTTCTTT
CAVHPLRDRNTEAFF
>TRBJ1-4|-|TRBD1|TRBV28
TGTGCCAGCAGTTTGACCGGGACAGGGACTGAAAAACTGTTTTTT
CASSLTGTGTEKLFF
>TRBJ2-3|-|-|TRBV10-3
TGTGCCATCAGTGAGTCTCAACCGCAGGCACGGGATACGCAGTATTTT
CAISESQPQARDTQYF
>TRBJ2-1|-|-|TRBV7-2
TGTGCCAGCAGTTTCTCTAGGGAGACTGAGCAGTTCTTC
CASSFSRETEQFF
>TRBJ2-5|-|-|TRBV5-6
TGTGCCAGCAGCTTGGTAGACAGCCAAGAGACCCAGTACTTC
CASSLVDSQETQYF
>TRBJ1-1|once|TRBD1|TRBV6-1
TGTGCCAGCCTCCGGGACAGGTTCGACACTGAAGCTTTCTTT
CASLRDRFDTEAFF
>TRBJ1-1|once|-|TRBV7-2
TGTGCCAGCAGCTTAGGGGGGGTCAGGAACACTGAAGCTTTCTTT
CASSLGGVRNTEAFF
>TRBJ1-2|once|TRBD1|TRBV5-1
TGCGCCAGCAGTTTGACAGGGACCACTTATGGCTACACCTTC
CASSLTGTTYGYTF
>TRBJ2-5|once|TRBD2|TRBV30
TGTGCCTGGAGTGTAGGGACTAGGGATCTCGAGACCCAGTACTTC
CAWSVGTRDLETQYF
>TRBJ2-3|-|TRBD2|TRBV10-2
TGCGCCAGCAGGGAGTGGGTGGCTAGCGGGATCGGGGGCACAGATACGCAGTATTTT
CASREWVASGIGGTDTQYF
>TRBJ2-5|-|-|TRBV29-1
TGCAGCGTTGAGGACCTGACGGACAGCCTACAAGAGACCCAGTACTTC
CSVEDLTDSLQETQYF
>TRBJ2-1|-|-|TRBV28
TGTGCCAGCAGTCCCCGGACTTACAGCTCCTACAATGAGCAGTTCTTC
CASSPRTYSSYNEQFF
>TRBJ2-1|-|-|TRBV6-1
TGTGCCAGCAATCTTCGACCTGAGGATGAGCAGTTCTTC
CASNLRPEDEQFF
>TRBJ2-2|-|-|TRBV6-6
TGTGCCAGCAGTTTAAGGCGGCCCGACGGGGAGCTGTTTTTT
CASSLRRPDGELFF
>TRBJ1-1|-|-|TRBV4-2
TGTGCCAGCAGCCAAGATCTGGAACTCCTCCCAGCGGACACTGAAGCTTTCTTT
CASSQDLELLPADTEAFF
>TRBJ2-3|-|TRBD2|TRBV11-2
TGTGCCAGCAGCTTAGATGGTAGCGGGAGGGAGGCGGCAGATACGCAGTATTTT
CASSLDGSGREAADTQYF
>TRBJ2-3|-|-|TRBV18
TGTGCCAGCTCACCCATCACAAGATCCACAGATACGCAGTATTTT
CASSPITRSTDTQYF
>TRBJ1-3|-|-|TRBV27
TGTGCCAGCAAAAGGGACTTCTCTGGAAACACCATATATTTT
CASKRDFSGNTIYF
>TRBJ2-5|-|TRBD2|TRBV7-2
TGTGCCAGCAGCTTCCCCCTAGCGGGAGGCGAGACCCAGTACTTC
CASSFPLAGGETQYF
>TRBJ2-1|few|TRBD2|TRBV10-1
TGCGCCAGCAGCCCCCGACTAGCCGCAGACAATGAGCAGTTCTTC
CASSPRLAADNEQFF
>TRBJ2-3|-|-|TRBV28
TGTGCCAGCGGTTCGAGCACAGATACGCAGTATTTT
CASGSSTDTQYF
>TRBJ2-7|-|TRBD1|TRBV18
TGTGCCAGCTCACGGGGTGACAGGGCTAAGGGGCCTTACGAGCAGTACTTC
CASSRGDRAKGPYEQYF
>TRBJ2-6|-|-|TRBV5-1
TGCGCCAGCACCAGGGATAGTGGGGCCAACGTCCTGACTTTC
CASTRDSGANVLTF
>TRBJ2-5|-|-|TRBV10-1
TGCGCCAGCAGTGAATCGGACTCCAGAGGGACCCAGTACTTC
CASSESDSRGTQYF
>TRBJ2-1|-|TRBD2|TRBV11-2
TGTGCCAGCAGCTTAAGGGGACTAGCGGGAAATGAGCAGTTCTTC
CASSLRGLAGNEQFF
>TRBJ2-5|-|TRBD1|TRBV7-3
TGTGCCAGCAGCTTTACAGGGGGAGAGACCCAGTACTTC
CASSFTGGETQYF
>TRBJ2-1|-|TRBD1|TRBV7-2
TGTGCCAGCAGCGAAAGACAGGGGAACAATGAGCAGTTCTTC
CASSERQGNNEQFF
>TRBJ2-1|-|TRBD2|TRBV29-1
TGCAGCCAGTTAAAAGGGACTAGCGGGAGTAGTGAGCAGTTCTTC
CSQLKGTSGSSEQFF